What follows are 3 T cell receptor beta chains derived from one specimen sequenced in a study of T cell responses to AZD1222 COVID-19 vaccine. The table came from immunoSEQ multiplex PCR; TCRdb's copy has only in-frame clones and leaves some out. The data contain about 100,000 clones, nearly 90% of them seen just once; the ten biggest clones take up roughly 2.5%. The source material was peripheral blood, sampled 28 days after the second AZD1222 dose. The receptors were sampled from an adult who received the AZD1222 COVID-19 vaccine.

The rearrangement uses TRBV11-2 and TRBJ1-6; D may be TRBD1 (5 bases). This CDR3 spans 15 amino acids. The V gene lost 6 bases and the J gene lost 0 bases, with 9 bases spanning the gap. Germline values: CDR1 SGHAT, CDR2 FQNNGV. The CDR3 region has the DNA TGTGCCAGCAGGCAGGGTAGCTCCTATAATTCACCCCTCCACTTT. Its protein product is CASRQGSSYNSPLHF.

The rearrangement uses TRBV5-4 and TRBJ2-2, with no clear D. This CDR3 has 14 amino acids. The germline V gene encodes CDR1 SGHNT and CDR2 YYREEE (reference sequence). V was pared by 4 bases and J by 4 bases, with 11 bases between. CDR3: CASSHASSTGELFF. The CDR3 DNA is TGTGCCAGCAGCCATGCTAGTTCCACCGGGGAGCTGTTTTTT.

This clone appeared once. V and J are TRBV19 and TRBJ1-5; the D is unclear. The CDR3 has 11 amino acids. The germline V and J ends were trimmed by 5 bases and 5 bases, with 4 bases remaining between them. CDR1 is LNHDA, CDR2 SQIVND, per germline (reference sequence). The DNA of the CDR3 is TGTGCCAGTAGTTCCCATCAGCCCCAGCATTTT. The encoded protein is CASSSHQPQHF.